The TCR beta chain described here comes from a study of tumor and adjacent non-tumor tissue in lung cancer (dated by TCRdb to the late 2010s). A note on the overall study: By cancer type, the cohort comprised 12 adenocarcinoma patients, a couple of squamous cell carcinoma patients and 1 small cell lung cancer patient. In total, sequencing yielded 95 million to 150 million productive TCRbeta reads, which works out to an average of about 4.17 million reads per sample. The approximately 15 enrolled patients, of whom roughly 10 were men and 5 were women, were aged about 30 to 80 years and were diagnosed with TNM stage I to III disease. Using bulk TCRbeta repertoires from under 18 lung cancer patients, the study set lung tumor tissue side by side with matched distant non-tumor lung tissue. TCRbeta CDR3 sequencing was performed on under 35 paired specimens, with one tumor sample and one normal lung sample collected per patient.

The CDR3 starts with the cysteine, ends with the phenylalanine, and has 12 residues. Only the CDR3 DNA stays, 36 bases, in frame from base 1. From the germline V gene, CDR1 is KGHDR and CDR2 is SFDVKD. Bulk unsorted tissue served as the source for RNA extraction, and RNA quality was assessed using a NanoDrop ND-1000 and an Agilent 2100. Distant non-tumor tissue taken more than 3 cm from the tumor edge was used as the normal lung sample. The donors were newly diagnosed lung cancer patients admitted for thoracic surgery in China from August to November 2014 who had not received prior chemotherapy. Patients with previous radiotherapy or chemotherapy, or with another concurrent cancer, were excluded from the study. Surgical tissue pieces of about 1-2.2 cm3 were preserved in RNAlater solution and were kept at -80 degrees C until use. Comment on this clonotype: This receptor's antigen is unknown. Germline and junction disagree at one end, which may indicate a read error.

What the research found in general, with its limitations: Neither the sequencing platform nor unique molecular identifiers are named or mentioned anywhere in the methods. Tumor tissue showed significantly higher TCR diversity (inverse Simpson) than normal lung tissue, at around 460 vs 160 (P = 0.0075, Mann-Whitney U test). The cohort had only about 14 patients, and the authors noted that larger samples and more detailed clinical data are needed. In normal lung, the top 100 clones accounted for a significantly larger cumulative share of the repertoire than in tumor tissue. Because peripheral blood was not sequenced, blood TCRbeta repertoires in the lung cancer patients of the study were not examined. TCR diversity was significantly higher in younger patients, and higher tumor TCR diversity was associated with shorter overall and disease-free survival.

The library was produced with multiplex PCR. The reads were generated on an Illumina HiSeq 2500. Following protocols modified from ARM-PCR, the researchers constructed TCRbeta libraries through three rounds of nested PCR with primers (Table S4). Before sequencing, PCR products in the 200-500 bp range were cut out of the gel and cleaned up using the QIAquick gel extraction kit. The source study handled its data this way. Trimmomatic was used to clean the reads, FLASH merged the cleaned reads into complete CDR3 sequences, and MiTCR assigned the sequences to V(D)J germline segments. VDJtools was used to compute clonal diversity as the inverse Simpson's index. In-frame sequences without a premature stop codon were defined as productive reads. TCRdb applied fastp at Q25 and MiXCR to the public reads, then kept only in-frame beta chains. Each record represents a unique CDR3 protein, reported with the most common genes and DNA among its rows. Here the V and J calls rest on TCRdb's processing, not on the authors' analysis. The sample table holds 60,000 to 65,000 distinct CDR3 sequences, of which about 55% were seen once. In total, the top ten clones hold more than 30% of the sample.

Recombination joined TRBV24-1 with TRBJ1-2, with no confidently assigned D gene. The TCR comes from a man in his 70s with non-small cell lung cancer. Sequencing input: distant non-tumor lung tissue. Read as DNA, the sequence is TGTGCCATCAGTGGCGGGCACTATGGCTACACCTTC. Its translation reads: CAISGGHYGYTF.